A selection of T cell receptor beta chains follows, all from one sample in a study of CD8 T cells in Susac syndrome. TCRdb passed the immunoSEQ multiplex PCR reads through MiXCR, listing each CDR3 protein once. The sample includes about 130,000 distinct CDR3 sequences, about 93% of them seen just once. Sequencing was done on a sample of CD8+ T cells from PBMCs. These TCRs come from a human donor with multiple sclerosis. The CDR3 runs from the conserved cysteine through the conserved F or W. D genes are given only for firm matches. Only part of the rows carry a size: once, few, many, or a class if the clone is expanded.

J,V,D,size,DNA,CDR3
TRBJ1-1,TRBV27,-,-,TGTGCCAGCAGTCCCCCCCTCAGGGGACTCTTGAACACTGAAGCTTTCTTT,CASSPPLRGLLNTEAFF
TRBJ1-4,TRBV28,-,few,TGTGCCAGCAGTCTCCGGGACTCCCTCCGCTCAACTAATGAAAAACTGTTTTTT,CASSLRDSLRSTNEKLFF
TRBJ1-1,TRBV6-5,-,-,TGTGCCAGCAGTTACCCGGGGATTACTGAAGCTTTCTTT,CASSYPGITEAFF
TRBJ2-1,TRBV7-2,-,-,TGTGCCAGCAGATCTTCAGGGTTAGCGTCCTACAATGAGCAGTTCTTC,CASRSSGLASYNEQFF
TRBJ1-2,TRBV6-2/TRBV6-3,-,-,TGTGCCAGCAGCCCTTACACAGCAGCTAACTATGGCTACACCTTC,CASSPYTAANYGYTF
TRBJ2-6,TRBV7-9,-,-,TGTGCCAGCAGCTTAATGGGGGATGGGGCCAACGTCCTGACTTTC,CASSLMGDGANVLTF
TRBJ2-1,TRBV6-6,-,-,TGTGCCAGCAGTTCCCTAGACGAGCAGTTCTTC,CASSSLDEQFF
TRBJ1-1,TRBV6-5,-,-,TGTGCCAGCAGTTACTCGCATACGAACACTGAAGCTTTCTTT,CASSYSHTNTEAFF
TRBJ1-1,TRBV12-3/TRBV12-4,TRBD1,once,TGTGCCAGTATAAACAGGGGGCTTTTTTGGGACACTGAAGCTTTCTTT,CASINRGLFWDTEAFF
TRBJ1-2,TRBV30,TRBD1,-,TGTGCCTGGAGCCCCGGGACAGGCACCTATGGCTACACCTTC,CAWSPGTGTYGYTF
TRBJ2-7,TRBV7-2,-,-,TGTGCCAGCAGCCCACCTGCAGGCTACGAGCAGTACTTC,CASSPPAGYEQYF
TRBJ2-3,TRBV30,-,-,TGTGCCTGTATGGAAGGGAGCACAGATACGCAGTATTTT,CACMEGSTDTQYF
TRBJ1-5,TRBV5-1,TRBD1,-,TGCGCCAGCAGCACCTCAGGGGGCCCCAATCAGCCCCAGCATTTT,CASSTSGGPNQPQHF
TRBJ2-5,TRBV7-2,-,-,TGTGCCAGCAGCTTGAACGCGGAAGAGACCCAGTACTTC,CASSLNAEETQYF
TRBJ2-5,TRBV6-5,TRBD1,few,TGTGCCAGCAGTTACGGCACAGGGGGAGCAGAGACCCAGTACTTC,CASSYGTGGAETQYF
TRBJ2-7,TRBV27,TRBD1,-,TGTGCCAGCAGTTATGGGACAGGGTACGAGCAGTACTTC,CASSYGTGYEQYF
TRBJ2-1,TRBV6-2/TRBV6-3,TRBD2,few,TGTGCCAGCAGTTACCCACTAGCGGGAGGTTCCAATGAGCAGTTCTTC,CASSYPLAGGSNEQFF
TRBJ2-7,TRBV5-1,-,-,TGCGCCAGCAGCTTGAGACAGGCGAGACCCTACGAGCAGTACTTC,CASSLRQARPYEQYF
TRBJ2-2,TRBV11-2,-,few,TGTGCCAGCATGGGACATAAGAACACCGGGGAGCTGTTTTTT,CASMGHKNTGELFF
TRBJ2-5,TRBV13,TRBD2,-,TGTGCCAGCAGCCCCCGCGGGAGGGGGGAGACCCAGTACTTC,CASSPRGRGETQYF
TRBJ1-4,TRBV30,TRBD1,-,TGTGCCTGGGGGGGAGGGGACAGCAATGAAAAACTGTTTTTT,CAWGGGDSNEKLFF
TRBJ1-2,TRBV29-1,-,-,TGCAGCGTTGTAGGGGCGAACTATGGCTACACCTTC,CSVVGANYGYTF
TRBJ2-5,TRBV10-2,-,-,TGCGCCAGCAGTGGGGCGGGACACTCAGGGGAGACCCAGTACTTC,CASSGAGHSGETQYF
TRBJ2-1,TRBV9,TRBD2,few,TGTGCCAGCAGCGTAGTCACTAGCGGGAGCAATGAGCAGTTCTTC,CASSVVTSGSNEQFF
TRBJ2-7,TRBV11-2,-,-,TGTGCCAGCAGCTTAGGAGGAGGGCCTTACGAGCAGTACTTC,CASSLGGGPYEQYF
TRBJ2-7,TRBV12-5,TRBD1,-,TGTGCTAGTGCTTCCGGACAGGGACGGACCAAGGCCCCCAACGAGCAGTACTTC,CASASGQGRTKAPNEQYF
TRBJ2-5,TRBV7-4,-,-,TGTGCCAGCAGCTTAGGGTCGGGTCATGGAAGGCAAGAGACCCAGTACTTC,CASSLGSGHGRQETQYF
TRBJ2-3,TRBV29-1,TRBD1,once,TGCAGCGCTTTGACAGGGGGAGGCACAGATACGCAGTATTTT,CSALTGGGTDTQYF